The 18 T cell receptor beta chains presented below share a single source sample, sequenced in a study of T cells after yellow fever vaccination. Via MiXCR, TCRdb re-called the 5' RACE reads, giving one row per CDR3 protein. The table shows 200,000 to 300,000 distinct CDR3 sequences, with less than 9% occurring only once. The sample was CD4+ T cells sorted from PBMCs, taken 15 days after the yellow fever booster vaccination. These receptors originate from a man aged 25-45 years who received the YFV17D yellow fever vaccine.

This clonotype was detected a few times. The CDR3 region is CASKVQGQETQYF. Written as DNA, the CDR3 is TGCGCCAGCAAAGTACAGGGCCAAGAGACCCAGTACTTC. The rearrangement joins TRBV10-2 to TRBJ2-5, with D possibly being TRBD1 (6 bases). The CDR3 consists of 13 residues. Germline V lookup: CDR1 WSHSY, CDR2 SAAADI. V was clipped by 7 bases and J by 1 base, with 10 bases between them.

The chain carries TRBV18 and TRBJ2-7; TRBD2 is a possible D gene (6 bases). The CDR3 length is 13 residues. V was clipped by 3 bases and J by 4 bases, with 10 bases between them. Germline loops: CDR1 KGHSH, CDR2 LQKENI. The CDR3 DNA reads TGTGCCAGCTCACCGGGACTGGTATACGAGCAGTACTTC. Translating gives CASSPGLVYEQYF. Supplemented by reference TRBV18 and TRBJ2-7, the full variable domain reads NAGVMQNPRHLVRRRGQEARLRCSPMKGHSHVYWYRQLPEEGLKFMVYLQKENIIDESGMPKERFSAEFPKEGPSILRIQQVVRGDSAAYFCASSPGLVYEQYFGPGTRLTVT.

This clonotype was detected only a few times. For the CDR3, the DNA is TGTGCCAGCAGCCAACAGGGTGTTAGCGCTAATGAGCAGTTCTTC. Translated: CASSQQGVSANEQFF. This rearrangement joins TRBV14 to TRBJ2-1; D possibly uses TRBD1 or TRBD2 (5 bases each). The germline V gene has CDR1 SGHDN and CDR2 FVKESK. V was shortened by 2 bases and J by 7 bases, with 15 bases between the two germline ends. The CDR3 length is 15 residues. Full variable domain (rest looked up from reference TRBV14 and TRBJ2-1): EAGVTQFPSHSVIEKGQTVTLRCDPISGHDNLYWYRRVMGKEIKFLLHFVKESKQDESGMPNNRFLAERTGGTYSTLKVQPAELEDSGVYFCASSQQGVSANEQFFGPGTRLTVL.

This clonotype was seen a few times. The V call is TRBV28, the J call TRBJ2-3; 8 nucleotides match TRBD1. The CDR3 length is 11 residues. Germline V gene sequence: CDR1 MDHEN, CDR2 SYDVKM. J was trimmed by 9 bases and V by 11 bases; bases with no gene match: 7. DNA of the CDR3: TGTGCCGTTTTCCAGGGGGCCACGCAGTATTTT. Protein: CAVFQGATQYF. Full variable domain (rest looked up from reference TRBV28 and TRBJ2-3): DVKVTQSSRYLVKRTGEKVFLECVQDMDHENMFWYRQDPGLGLRLIYFSYDVKMKEKGDIPEGYSVSREKKERFSLILESASTNQTSMYLCAVFQGATQYFGPGTRLTVL.

This clonotype was recorded many times. J is TRBJ2-1 and V is TRBV20-1; 7 bases are shared with TRBD2. CDR1 and CDR2 (germline): DFQATT, SNEGSKA (reference sequence). This CDR3 region has 16 residues. Trimming cost V 5 bases and J 0 bases; bases outside gene matches: 10. CDR3: CSALTRGGSSYNEQFF. CDR3 sequence (DNA): TGCAGTGCTTTAACGCGGGGCGGGAGCTCCTACAATGAGCAGTTCTTC.

This clonotype was observed a few times. The chain has TRBV6-2 or TRBV6-3 and TRBJ2-7; 7 nucleotides line up with TRBD1. Unmatched junction bases numbered 6, after V lost 7 bases and J lost 3 bases. Per germline, CDR1 MNHEY and CDR2 SVGEGT. This CDR3 is built from 13 residues. Written as DNA, the CDR3 is TGTGCCAGCAATCTACCAGGGGGCTACGAGCAGTACTTC. Translation gives CASNLPGGYEQYF.

This clonotype has more than one count but fewer than ten. This chain connects TRBV7-9 to TRBJ1-1, with D possibly matching TRBD1 (6 bases). The V end lost 5 bases, the J end lost 4 bases, and 14 bases lay between the germline ends. CDR1 is SEHNR, CDR2 FQNEAQ, per germline (reference sequence). This CDR3 contains 14 residues. CDR3 DNA: TGTGCCAGCAGCCAAACACAGGGACTCACTGAAGCTTTCTTT. It is translated as CASSQTQGLTEAFF.

This clonotype occurred many times. V is TRBV20-1 and J is TRBJ2-7, with 11 bases lining up with TRBD2. This CDR3 has 15 residues. Germline V gene data show CDR1 as DFQATT and CDR2 as SNEGSKA (reference sequence). Germline trimming cut 3 bases from V and 0 bases from J; bases unmatched to any gene: 4. CDR3 nucleotides: TGCAGTGCTAGGGGTCTAGCGGGAGGCTCCTACGAGCAGTACTTC. Protein sequence: CSARGLAGGSYEQYF.

This clonotype was detected ten times or more. The genes are TRBV20-1 and TRBJ1-4; D not resolved. The length of the CDR3 is 14 residues. Germline V CDR1 and CDR2: DFQATT, SNEGSKA (reference sequence). Trimming left V 2 bases short and J 8 bases short, with 15 bases between. CDR3 in amino acids: CSARKGSPGEKLFF. The CDR3 bases are TGCAGTGCTAGAAAAGGGAGCCCCGGGGAAAAACTGTTTTTT.

J is TRBJ1-4 and V is TRBV10-3, with D maybe TRBD1 (5 bases). The CDR3 contains 14 residues. Trimming removed 10 bases from V and 7 bases from J, with 19 bases in between. Per germline, CDR1 ENHRY and CDR2 SYGVKD. The CDR3 nucleotides are TGTGCCACCTCCTTAATGGGGCGCGTTGAAAAACTGTTTTTT. This sequence encodes CATSLMGRVEKLFF.

V usage is TRBV11-2 and J usage is TRBJ2-3; 9 bases match TRBD2. Germline V gene sequence: CDR1 SGHAT, CDR2 FQNNGV. The CDR3 totals 16 residues. V was pared by 5 bases and J by 4 bases, with 10 bases of the junction left unmatched. The CDR3 sequence: CASSLMAGGPSDTQYF. CDR3 bases: TGTGCCAGCAGCCTAATGGCGGGAGGGCCTTCAGATACGCAGTATTTT. Full variable domain (outside the CDR3, taken from reference TRBV11-2 and TRBJ2-3): EAGVAQSPRYKIIEKRQSVAFWCNPISGHATLYWYQQILGQGPKLLIQFQNNGVVDDSQLPKDRFSAERLKGVDSTLKIQPAKLEDSAVYLCASSLMAGGPSDTQYFGPGTRLTVL.

The gene calls are TRBV7-2 and TRBJ2-2; D gene uncertain. The CDR3 consists of 14 residues. Per the germline V gene, CDR1 is SGHTA and CDR2 is FQGNSA. V shed 4 bases and J shed 6 bases, with 12 bases lying between them. The CDR3 sequence: CASSSQVAAGELFF. In DNA, the CDR3 is TGTGCCAGCAGCTCTCAAGTGGCCGCCGGGGAGCTGTTTTTT.

The gene calls are TRBV12-3 or TRBV12-4 and TRBJ2-7; D remains ambiguous. The V end was cut by 3 bases, the J end by 2 bases, with 11 bases between. This CDR3 region has 14 residues. CDR3 loop: CASSFDKPTYEQYF. DNA for the CDR3: TGTGCCAGCAGTTTCGACAAGCCAACCTACGAGCAGTACTTC.

The table lists this clonotype with many counts. The V and J genes are TRBV29-1 and TRBJ2-3; TRBD2 is a possible D gene (5 bases). The V end lost 2 bases, the J end lost 2 bases, and 8 bases lay between the germline ends. The CDR3 is made up of 13 amino acids. Germline V gene sequence: CDR1 SQVTM, CDR2 ANQGSEA. CDR3 DNA: TGCAGCGTTGAACGAGGGTTCACAGATACGCAGTATTTT. Amino acid sequence: CSVERGFTDTQYF.

This clonotype was counted at least ten times. The rearrangement links TRBV12-3 or TRBV12-4 to TRBJ1-5; 8 bases are shared with TRBD1. J was trimmed by 11 bases and V by 4 bases; bases with no gene match: 10. This CDR3 spans 14 amino acids. This CDR3 is CASSSSDRAKAQHF. CDR3 bases: TGTGCCAGCAGTTCCTCGGACAGGGCCAAGGCCCAGCATTTT.

This clonotype occurred many times. The J gene is TRBJ2-4, the V gene TRBV20-1, with 10 bases lining up with TRBD1. The CDR3 contains 12 residues. Germline V gives CDR1 DFQATT, CDR2 SNEGSKA (reference sequence). V lost 6 bases and J lost 8; bases outside the gene matches: 4. CDR3 amino acids: CSARTGGHIQYF. Written as DNA, the CDR3 is TGCAGTGCGAGGACAGGGGGACACATTCAGTACTTC.

The rearrangement links TRBV6-2 or TRBV6-3 to TRBJ2-1; 13 bases map to TRBD2. The J segment lost 8 bases and the V segment lost 6 bases, leaving 4 bases of the junction unmatched. The CDR3 is made up of 14 amino acids. Per germline, CDR1 MNHEY and CDR2 SVGEGT. The CDR3 nucleotides read TGTGCCAGCAGGAGGACTAGCGGGAGTCATGAGCAGTTCTTC. Translated, it gives CASRRTSGSHEQFF.

The chain links TRBV12-3 or TRBV12-4 to TRBJ2-3; perhaps TRBD2 as D (6 bases). The length of the CDR3 is 15 residues. Trimming removed 5 bases at V and 2 bases at J, with 14 bases between. CDR3 amino acids: CASSEGLIPTDTQYF. The CDR3 DNA reads as TGTGCCAGCAGTGAGGGACTTATCCCCACAGATACGCAGTATTTT.